These 18 T cell receptor beta chains came from one sample sequenced in a study of TIL therapy for anti-PD-1-resistant metastatic lung cancer. Time point specified: pre-treatment sample, taken before nivolumab and TIL therapy. The libraries were made with immunoSEQ v3. Libraries were prepared by immunoSEQ multiplex PCR; TCRdb keeps only in-frame clonotypes and omits some of them. Of roughly 54,000 clones in the sample, around 86% were seen once. The specimen was blood, collected at baseline. The source of these receptors is a person aged 25-79 years with non-small cell lung cancer.

V is TRBV2 and J is TRBJ2-1; D is perhaps TRBD2 (5 bases). Germline V CDR1 and CDR2: SNHLY, FYNNEI. This CDR3 contains 14 residues. With 7 bases removed from V and 5 bases from J, the gap between germline ends came to 15 bases. The CDR3 sequence: CASIWASWNNEQFF. As DNA, the CDR3 is TGTGCCAGCATTTGGGCTAGCTGGAACAATGAGCAGTTCTTC.

This rearrangement joins TRBV5-1 to TRBJ2-2; TRBD2 matches at 7 bases. V was clipped by 2 bases and J by 6 bases; unmatched bases: 10. The CDR3 is 16 residues long. The germline gives CDR1 SGHRS, CDR2 YFSETQ. The CDR3 loop reads CASSLEVLASAGELFF. CDR3 nucleotide sequence: TGCGCCAGCAGCTTAGAAGTACTAGCGAGCGCCGGGGAGCTGTTTTTT.

The chain couples TRBV27 to TRBJ1-5; possibly TRBD1 for D (6 bases). Trimming removed 6 bases from V and 4 bases from J, with 13 bases in between. The CDR3 is 14 residues long. CDR1 is MNHEY and CDR2 is SMNVEV in the germline V gene (reference sequence). The CDR3 bases are TGTGCCAGCAGGCTCACAGGGTTTAATCAGCCCCAGCATTTT. It encodes CASRLTGFNQPQHF.

The CDR3 nucleotides are TGTGCCAGCAGTTACTCGAGGGGATTGAGCACTGAAGCTTTCTTT. Translated, it gives CASSYSRGLSTEAFF. The J gene is TRBJ1-1, the V gene TRBV6-5; tentative D call: TRBD1 (5 bases). CDR1 is MNHEY and CDR2 is SVGAGI in the germline V gene. The V and J ends lost 0 bases and 4 bases respectively, with 12 bases between them. This CDR3 has 15 amino acids.

The CDR3 loop is CARGDSEQFF. As DNA, the CDR3 is TGTGCCAGAGGGGATTCCGAGCAGTTCTTC. The chain employs TRBV5-3 and TRBJ2-1; no clear D gene. TRBV5-3 is reported as an ORF; its role is uncertain. This CDR3 has 10 residues. Trimming pared 7 bases from V and 10 bases from J, leaving 9 bases between.

This clone was counted only a few times. The chain employs TRBV9 and TRBJ1-1, with D uncertain. CDR3 length: 13 amino acids. The V and J ends lost 1 base and 0 bases respectively, with 4 bases between them. In germline, CDR1 is SGDLS, CDR2 YYNGEE. CDR3 in DNA: TGTGCCAGCAGCGTAATTATGAACACTGAAGCTTTCTTT. Amino acid sequence: CASSVIMNTEAFF.

This rearrangement joins TRBV19 to TRBJ1-4, with D hard to call. Trimming shortened V by 7 bases and J by 3 bases, and 9 bases separated the two germline ends. The CDR3 has 13 amino acids. Germline CDR1 is LNHDA and CDR2 is SQIVND (reference sequence). In DNA, the CDR3 is TGTGCCAGTAATGGTCTGTCTAATGAAAAACTGTTTTTT. This codes for CASNGLSNEKLFF.

This rearrangement joins TRBV7-2 to TRBJ2-3, with D possibly being TRBD2 (5 bases). Between the trimmed V and J ends, which lost 1 base and 0 bases, there was a span of 11 bases. The CDR3 is 16 amino acids. The V gene's germline CDR1 is SGHTA and CDR2 FQGNSA. CDR3 sequence: CASSLVGEISTDTQYF. Written as DNA, the CDR3 is TGTGCCAGCAGCTTAGTTGGGGAGATTAGCACAGATACGCAGTATTTT.

The rearrangement links TRBV7-2 to TRBJ2-3, with a weak D call TRBD1 (5 bases). The CDR3 loop spans 15 amino acids. Looked up from germline, CDR1 is SGHTA and CDR2 is FQGNSA. V lost 5 bases, J lost 0 bases, and 12 bases lay in between. The CDR3 DNA reads TGTGCCAGCAGCGGACAAGCCACTAGCACAGATACGCAGTATTTT. Translating it yields CASSGQATSTDTQYF.

This chain uses TRBV29-1 with TRBJ2-3; D gene ambiguous. The germline V and J ends were trimmed by 4 bases and 0 bases, with 17 bases remaining between them. This CDR3 contains 16 residues. Germline V gene sequence: CDR1 SQVTM, CDR2 ANQGSEA. The CDR3 DNA is TGCAGCGTTGGCCCACACGGAGCCGCTAGCACAGATACGCAGTATTTT. Amino acids: CSVGPHGAASTDTQYF.

V is TRBV6-6 and J is TRBJ2-7; 9 bases are a match to TRBD1. The CDR3 covers 15 residues. J lost 0 bases, V lost 6 bases, and 6 bases had no gene match. CDR1 is MNHNY and CDR2 is SVGAGI in the germline V gene (reference sequence). The DNA of the CDR3 is TGTGCCAGCAGGATCCGGGACAGGGACTCCTACGAGCAGTACTTC. This codes for CASRIRDRDSYEQYF.

The chain joins TRBV18 to TRBJ2-5, with D unresolved. Per germline, CDR1 KGHSH and CDR2 LQKENI. V gave up 8 bases and J gave up 5 bases, with 18 bases separating them. CDR3 size: 14 residues. CDR3 region: CASASLQTRETQYF. CDR3 nucleotide sequence: TGTGCCAGCGCCTCCCTTCAAACCCGGGAGACCCAGTACTTC.

The gene calls are TRBV10-2 and TRBJ2-2; TRBD1 is a possible D gene (6 bases). Germline V gene lookup returns CDR1 WSHSY and CDR2 SAAADI. CDR3 length: 12 amino acids. The V end lost 4 bases, the J end lost 6 bases, and 6 bases lay between the germline ends. The CDR3 is CASSGQAGELFF. As DNA, the CDR3 is TGCGCCAGCAGTGGACAGGCCGGGGAGCTGTTTTTT.

The chain has TRBV10-3 and TRBJ2-7, with D perhaps matching TRBD1 or TRBD2 (6 bases each). The CDR3 is made up of 14 amino acids. Germline assignment: CDR1 ENHRY and CDR2 SYGVKD. V lost 4 bases and J lost 3, with 13 bases in between. CDR3 bases: TGTGCCATCAGTGCGGAAAGGGGGGTCTACGAGCAGTACTTC. Its protein product is CAISAERGVYEQYF.

This clone was observed a few times. J is TRBJ1-1 and V is TRBV10-3; unclear D gene. The CDR3 is 12 amino acids. Germline assignment: CDR1 ENHRY and CDR2 SYGVKD. The germline V and J ends were trimmed by 4 bases and 4 bases, with 7 bases remaining between them. The CDR3 DNA reads TGTGCCATCAGTGGCGGGATCACTGAAGCTTTCTTT. Translating gives CAISGGITEAFF.

The V and J genes are TRBV15 and TRBJ1-4; 7 bases match TRBD1. Per the germline V gene, CDR1 is LNHNV and CDR2 is YYDKDF (reference sequence). This CDR3 has 16 residues. V was clipped by 1 base and J by 8 bases; unmatched bases: 10. The CDR3 region has the DNA TGTGCCACCAGCAGAGGGCATACAGGGGCGGAGGAAAAACTGTTTTTT. Amino acids: CATSRGHTGAEEKLFF. The full variable domain, in which reference TRBV15 and TRBJ1-4 provide the parts outside the CDR3, is DAMVIQNPRYQVTQFGKPVTLSCSQTLNHNVMYWYQQKSSQAPKLLFHYYDKDFNNEADTPDNFQSRRPNTSFCFLDIRSPGLGDTAMYLCATSRGHTGAEEKLFFGSGTQLSVL.

This clone was picked up a small number of times. V gene TRBV19 combines with J gene TRBJ1-2; D not certain. Between the trimmed V and J ends, which lost 5 bases and 7 bases, there was a span of 14 bases. Per the germline V gene, CDR1 is LNHDA and CDR2 is SQIVND (reference sequence). The CDR3 sequence is 13 residues long. This chain's CDR3 is CASSDSGLAGYTF. Written as DNA, the CDR3 is TGTGCCAGTAGTGATTCCGGGCTGGCTGGCTACACCTTC.

This chain connects TRBV19 to TRBJ2-3; D remains ambiguous. V was trimmed by 5 bases and J by 2 bases, leaving 5 bases between them. There are 12 residues in the CDR3. The germline V gene has CDR1 LNHDA and CDR2 SQIVND (reference sequence). CDR3 nucleotide sequence: TGTGCCAGTAGTCCTAACACAGATACGCAGTATTTT. Its translation: CASSPNTDTQYF. Full variable domain (missing parts from reference TRBV19 and TRBJ2-3): DGGITQSPKYLFRKEGQNVTLSCEQNLNHDAMYWYRQDPGQGLRLIYYSQIVNDFQKGDIAEGYSVSREKKESFPLTVTSAQKNPTAFYLCASSPNTDTQYFGPGTRLTVL.